One and the same sample provided the 29 T cell receptor beta chains below, sequenced in a study of blood T cell repertoires in COVID-19. The repertoire was sequenced with immunoSEQ multiplex PCR; TCRdb's copy has only in-frame clones and lacks some. The table records 180,000 or so clones, approximately 80% of them present only once. Sequenced sample: peripheral blood. The receptors here all came from a woman in her 40s with COVID-19, enrolled during active disease.

Only one count was recorded for this clone. The chain combines TRBV19 with TRBJ1-2; maybe TRBD1 (5 bases). This CDR3 has 13 residues. Trimming took 7 bases from V and 4 from J, leaving 13 bases between them. In germline, CDR1 is LNHDA, CDR2 SQIVND (reference sequence). CDR3 residues: CASIPTDRYGYTF. CDR3 bases: TGTGCCAGTATTCCGACAGACCGCTATGGCTACACCTTC. The full variable domain, in which reference TRBV19 and TRBJ1-2 provide the parts outside the CDR3, is DGGITQSPKYLFRKEGQNVTLSCEQNLNHDAMYWYRQDPGQGLRLIYYSQIVNDFQKGDIAEGYSVSREKKESFPLTVTSAQKNPTAFYLCASIPTDRYGYTFGSGTRLTVV.

The CDR3 DNA reads TGTGCCCGGCGGGACAGGGGCGAAAGAACGCAGTATTTT. Translated, it gives CARRDRGERTQYF. The chain combines TRBV30 with TRBJ2-3; 10 nucleotides line up with TRBD1. The germline V gene encodes CDR1 GTSNPN and CDR2 SVGIG (reference sequence). The length of the CDR3 is 13 residues. V lost 8 bases and J lost 9; bases outside the gene matches: 11. Looking up the rest from reference TRBV30 and TRBJ2-3 gives the full variable domain: SQTIHQWPATLVQPVGSPLSLECTVEGTSNPNLYWYRQAAGRGLQLLFYSVGIGQISSEVPQNLSASRPQDRQFILSSKKLLLSDSGFYLCARRDRGERTQYFGPGTRLTVL.

Concerning this clone: It differs at one base from a far larger clone, so likely a read error. This chain connects TRBV11-2 to TRBJ2-1; 7 nucleotides match TRBD1. CDR1 is SGHAT, CDR2 FQNNGV, per germline. The trim removed 5 bases at V and 8 bases at J, leaving 3 bases unmatched. CDR3 size: 12 residues. The CDR3 protein is CASSHDRDEQFF. The CDR3, as DNA: TGTGCCAGCAGCCATGACAGGGATGAGCAGTTCTTC.

CDR3 amino acids: CASSEMSGYTF. The CDR3 DNA sequence: TGTGCCAGCAGTGAGATGAGTGGCTACACCTTC. The rearrangement links TRBV6-1 to TRBJ1-2, with unresolved D. Germline values: CDR1 MNHNS, CDR2 SASEGT. V was clipped by 3 bases and J by 7 bases, with 6 bases between them. This CDR3 spans 11 amino acids.

The rearrangement uses TRBV30 and TRBJ1-6; a possible D gene is TRBD1 (5 bases). This CDR3 has 14 residues. The ends were cut back, 4 bases at V and 10 bases at J, with 17 bases in the middle. In germline, CDR1 is GTSNPN, CDR2 SVGIG (reference sequence). Here the CDR3 reads CAWTPRDSASPLHF. The CDR3 DNA reads as TGTGCCTGGACCCCCCGGGACTCCGCCTCACCCCTCCACTTT.

This sequence joins TRBV19 and TRBJ1-6; the match to TRBD1 covers 8 bases. Germline CDR1 and CDR2: LNHDA and SQIVND (reference sequence). This CDR3 has 14 residues. V lost 5 bases and J lost 6; bases outside the gene matches: 3. CDR3 residues: CASSSGGSNSPLHF. The CDR3 nucleotides read TGTGCCAGTAGTTCAGGGGGCTCTAATTCACCCCTCCACTTT.

The chain links TRBV4-1 to TRBJ2-3; TRBD2 matches 8 bases. The germline gives CDR1 MGHRA, CDR2 YSYEKL. CDR3 length: 16 amino acids. The V and J ends lost 2 bases and 4 bases, in that order; junction bases with no gene match: 8. The CDR3 sequence: CASSQSNSGISDTQYF. Here the CDR3 DNA reads TGCGCCAGCAGCCAATCCAATAGCGGGATATCAGATACGCAGTATTTT.

The chain couples TRBV9 to TRBJ2-7, with a possible D match to TRBD1 (5 bases). The length of the CDR3 is 14 residues. Germline V gene sequence: CDR1 SGDLS, CDR2 YYNGEE. V lost 4 bases and J lost 0, with 11 bases in between. CDR3: CASSPGHLSYEQYF. DNA for the CDR3: TGTGCCAGCAGCCCCGGACATCTCTCCTACGAGCAGTACTTC.

The V and J genes are TRBV29-1 and TRBJ1-1, with TRBD1 matching over 7 bases. The length of the CDR3 is 13 residues. J was trimmed by 4 bases and V by 3 bases; bases with no gene match: 5. Germline loops: CDR1 SQVTM, CDR2 ANQGSEA. The CDR3 region is CSVDNRGRTEAFF. CDR3 bases: TGCAGCGTTGATAATAGGGGGCGCACTGAAGCTTTCTTT. Full variable domain (outside the CDR3, taken from reference TRBV29-1 and TRBJ1-1): SAVISQKPSRDICQRGTSLTIQCQVDSQVTMMFWYRQQPGQSLTLIATANQGSEATYESGFVIDKFPISRPNLTFSTLTVSNMSPEDSSIYLCSVDNRGRTEAFFGQGTRLTVV.

The chain is built from TRBV10-3 and TRBJ2-7; 8 bases match TRBD1. Trimming cost V 8 bases and J 2 bases; bases outside gene matches: 2. Germline CDR1 ENHRY, CDR2 SYGVKD. The CDR3 extends over 12 amino acids. The chain's CDR3 is CAIGTGAYEQYF. DNA for the CDR3: TGTGCCATCGGGACAGGAGCCTACGAGCAGTACTTC.

This clone was detected once. In the same sample, other DNA sequences code for this CDR3. The chain couples TRBV5-6 to TRBJ2-7; TRBD1 is a possible D gene (5 bases). Germline V lookup: CDR1 SGHDT, CDR2 YYEEEE. CDR3 length equals 12 residues. V shed 1 base and J shed 3 bases, with 5 bases lying between them. The CDR3 DNA sequence: TGTGCCAGCAGCTTGCAGGGCTACGAGCAGTACGTC. Translating gives CASSLQGYEQYV.

The chain carries TRBV3-1 (or the pseudogene TRBV3-2) and TRBJ1-2, with D maybe TRBD1 (6 bases). The CDR3 is made up of 16 amino acids. V was cut by 0 bases and J by 6 bases, with 17 bases left in between. Looked up from germline, CDR1 is LGHDT and CDR2 is YNNKEL (reference sequence). The DNA of the CDR3 is TGTGCCAGCAGCCAAGATAGGAACTCAGGGGCTCATGGCTACACCTTC. Protein sequence: CASSQDRNSGAHGYTF.

In its sample, this clone was seen once. V gene TRBV5-5 combines with J gene TRBJ1-2; 9 bases fit TRBD1. Germline CDR1 is SGHKS and CDR2 is YYEKEE (reference sequence). V lost 9 bases to trimming and J lost 4 bases; unmatched junction nucleotides: 13. The CDR3 has 15 amino acids. CDR3: CATRVGTGIVYGYTF. DNA for the CDR3: TGTGCCACTCGCGTGGGGACAGGGATCGTCTATGGCTACACCTTC.

The genes are TRBV4-1 and TRBJ2-7; 11 nucleotides agree with TRBD2. With V trimmed by 0 bases and J by 0 bases, 1 base remained unmatched. Germline V gene lookup returns CDR1 MGHRA and CDR2 YSYEKL. The CDR3 loop spans 16 amino acids. The DNA for the CDR3 is TGCGCCAGCAGCCAAGATCTAGCGGGGGGCTCCTACGAGCAGTACGTC. The encoded protein is CASSQDLAGGSYEQYV.

This chain's CDR3 is CASSPGQGREKLFF. The CDR3 DNA is TGTGCCAGCAGCCCGGGACAGGGGAGGGAAAAACTGTTTTTT. The chain uses TRBV3-1 (or the pseudogene TRBV3-2) and TRBJ1-4, with 10 positions matching TRBD1. The J segment lost 8 bases and the V segment lost 4 bases, leaving 4 bases of the junction unmatched. The CDR3 loop spans 14 amino acids. In germline, CDR1 is LGHDT, CDR2 YNNKEL (reference sequence).

Notes on this clone: Other DNA sequences in the sample encode the same CDR3. The gene calls are TRBV5-1 and TRBJ2-7, with unresolved D. The CDR3 contains 13 residues. V shed 2 bases and J shed 0 bases, with 6 bases lying between them. Germline V gives CDR1 SGHRS, CDR2 YFSETQ. CDR3 residues: CASSFGSSYEQYF. For the CDR3, the DNA is TGCGCCAGCAGCTTCGGTTCCTCCTACGAGCAGTACTTC.

The chain has TRBV2 and TRBJ1-2, with 7 bases matching TRBD1. Germline V gives CDR1 SNHLY, CDR2 FYNNEI. With V trimmed by 6 bases and J by 5 bases, 18 bases remained unmatched. The CDR3 has 17 amino acids. The DNA of the CDR3 is TGTGCCAGCAGGACAGGGATTTGGGTTCCCCCACCTTATGGCTACACCTTC. Protein sequence: CASRTGIWVPPPYGYTF.

The chain links TRBV7-9 to TRBJ2-1, with TRBD1 as a possible D gene (5 bases). The V gene lost 1 base and the J gene lost 8 bases, with 9 bases spanning the gap. This CDR3 contains 13 residues. CDR1 is SEHNR and CDR2 is FQNEAQ in the germline V gene (reference sequence). The CDR3 here is CASSLGARDEQFF. The CDR3 DNA sequence: TGTGCCAGCAGCTTAGGAGCCAGGGATGAGCAGTTCTTC.

This clone was recorded once. The rearrangement links TRBV5-6 to TRBJ2-2; D may be TRBD2 (5 bases). This CDR3 comprises 13 residues. Germline V gene data show CDR1 as SGHDT and CDR2 as YYEEEE. Trimming removed 3 bases from V and 7 bases from J, with 10 bases in between. This chain's CDR3 is CASSSRANGELFF. CDR3 DNA sequence: TGTGCCAGCAGCTCGAGGGCTAACGGGGAGCTGTTTTTT. Together with reference TRBV5-6 and TRBJ2-2, the CDR3 gives the full variable domain: DAGVTQSPTHLIKTRGQQVTLRCSPKSGHDTVSWYQQALGQGPQFIFQYYEEEERQRGNFPDRFSGHQFPNYSSELNVNALLLGDSALYLCASSSRANGELFFGEGSRLTVL.

V gene TRBV2 combines with J gene TRBJ2-3; D may be TRBD2 (6 bases). The V and J ends lost 7 bases and 2 bases respectively, with 16 bases between them. The length of the CDR3 is 15 residues. Germline V gene data show CDR1 as SNHLY and CDR2 as FYNNEI. The chain's CDR3 is CASTQEGIVTDTQYF. The CDR3 DNA reads TGTGCCAGCACCCAGGAGGGTATCGTCACAGATACGCAGTATTTT.

This chain connects TRBV6-2 or TRBV6-3 to TRBJ2-7, with D perhaps matching TRBD1 (6 bases). This CDR3 spans 14 amino acids. Germline CDR1 reads MNHEY; CDR2 reads SVGEGT. Trimming removed 6 bases from V and 5 bases from J, with 17 bases in between. CDR3 nucleotide sequence: TGTGCCAGCAGCCAACCACTGGGGGCGGACGAGCAGTACTTC. Encoded protein: CASSQPLGADEQYF.

This clone showed up just a few times. The chain joins TRBV7-3 to TRBJ1-3, with D uncertain. V lost 4 bases, J lost 3 bases, and 7 bases lay in between. Per the germline V gene, CDR1 is SGHTA and CDR2 is FQGTGA. CDR3 length: 13 residues. The CDR3 coding sequence is TGTGCCAGCAGCTCACGCGGTGGAAACACCATATATTTT. Encoded protein: CASSSRGGNTIYF. Full variable domain (rest looked up from reference TRBV7-3 and TRBJ1-3): GAGVSQTPSNKVTEKGKYVELRCDPISGHTALYWYRQSLGQGPEFLIYFQGTGAADDSGLPNDRFFAVRPEGSVSTLKIQRTERGDSAVYLCASSSRGGNTIYFGEGSWLTVV.

This clone has a count of ten or more. The chain recombines TRBV15 with TRBJ2-5, with D perhaps matching TRBD1 (5 bases). Per germline, CDR1 LNHNV and CDR2 YYDKDF (reference sequence). CDR3 length equals 16 residues. Trimming cost V 0 bases and J 5 bases, with 16 bases left between them. CDR3 in DNA: TGTGCCACCAGCAGAGATCGCCCATCCCCAGGGGAGACCCAGTACTTC. Its protein is CATSRDRPSPGETQYF.

The chain carries TRBV7-9 and TRBJ1-4; D gene ambiguous. The CDR3 has 14 residues. Germline V gene data show CDR1 as SEHNR and CDR2 as FQNEAQ (reference sequence). Between the trimmed V and J ends, which lost 2 bases and 8 bases, there was a span of 12 bases. The CDR3 loop is CASSLSAVREKLFF. The CDR3 coding sequence is TGTGCCAGCAGCTTAAGTGCAGTCCGCGAAAAACTGTTTTTT.

The chain carries TRBV12-5 and TRBJ1-5; D not resolved. The CDR3 has 11 amino acids. The germline V gene has CDR1 LGHNT and CDR2 FRNRAP. The ends were cut back, 4 bases at V and 6 bases at J, with 4 bases in the middle. CDR3: CASGSFQPQHF. The CDR3 bases are TGTGCTAGTGGTTCCTTTCAGCCCCAGCATTTT.

This clone occurred a few times. The chain couples TRBV3-1 (or the pseudogene TRBV3-2) to TRBJ1-5; TRBD1 is a possible D gene (6 bases). Germline CDR1 LGHDT, CDR2 YNNKEL (reference sequence). This CDR3 spans 14 amino acids. Between the trimmed V and J ends, which lost 2 bases and 4 bases, there was a span of 9 bases. The CDR3 sequence: CASSQRGGNQPQHF. The DNA of the CDR3 is TGTGCCAGCAGCCAAAGAGGGGGAAATCAGCCCCAGCATTTT.

This sequence joins TRBV12-3 or TRBV12-4 and TRBJ1-5, with D maybe TRBD1 (6 bases). V shed 7 bases and J shed 7 bases, with 14 bases lying between them. The CDR3 sequence is 13 residues long. The CDR3 sequence: CASTYRVGQPQHF. The DNA for the CDR3 is TGTGCCAGCACTTACAGGGTGGGACAGCCCCAGCATTTT.

CDR3 nucleotides: TGCGCCAGCAGCCATAATCTCGCTGGGGACAGGCGTGACACGACCTACAATGAGCAGTTCTTC. Translating gives CASSHNLAGDRRDTTYNEQFF. The V gene is TRBV5-1, the J gene TRBJ2-1; TRBD1 agrees at 8 bases. The CDR3 totals 21 residues. Germline CDR1 is SGHRS and CDR2 is YFSETQ. The ends lost 4 bases at V and 2 bases at J; junction bases unmatched: 23. Drawing the rest from reference TRBV5-1 and TRBJ2-1, the complete variable domain is KAGVTQTPRYLIKTRGQQVTLSCSPISGHRSVSWYQQTPGQGLQFLFEYFSETQRNKGNFPGRFSGRQFSNSRSEMNVSTLELGDSALYLCASSHNLAGDRRDTTYNEQFFGPGTRLTVL.

This clone showed up just once. The chain uses TRBV11-1 and TRBJ2-1, with D possibly TRBD2 on 6 matching bases. V dropped 7 bases and J dropped 2 bases, with 18 bases sitting between them. Germline CDR1 and CDR2: SGHAT and FQDESV (reference sequence). CDR3 length: 16 amino acids. CDR3 DNA: TGTGCCAGCACCTTGGGGGGACCGAGCCCCTACAATGAGCAGTTCTTC. Protein product: CASTLGGPSPYNEQFF.